This TCR beta chain appears in the sequencing data of a study of T-cell memory formation after mild COVID-19. Study-level information: Clusters of TCRs were largely donor specific.

From germline, CDR1 is SGDLS and CDR2 YYNGEE. Germline trimming cut 4 bases from V and 0 bases from J; bases unmatched to any gene: 3. The CDR3 has 15 amino acids. The authors produced TCR alpha and TCR beta cDNA libraries with sample barcodes and UMIs by 5'RACE using constant-segment primers. A single record per CDR3 protein comes from TCRdb applying MiXCR to the 5' RACE reads. The repertoire holds roughly 52,000 distinct CDR3 sequences, with 9.5% as singletons. Note on this clonotype: The antigen remains unidentified.

The study's findings and limits: Researchers report contracting CD4+ clones mostly in CM and EM, with CD8+ clones in EMRA.

This clonotype was sampled from a man aged 18-30 years who had mild COVID-19 (a few samples of this study predate the infection). Cell type and time point are not known. The specimen was PBMCs or a T cell subset sorted from them (not recorded which). V gene TRBV9 combines with J gene TRBJ2-5, with TRBD2 identical over 10 bases. CDR3 protein: CASSPTSGYQETQYF. DNA for the CDR3: TGTGCCAGCAGCCCGACTAGCGGGTACCAAGAGACCCAGTACTTC.